The 18 T cell receptor beta chains reported below all come from one sample, sequenced in a study of spatial heterogeneity in lung cancer. Findings and caveats of the study: Tumor mutation count correlated with how many alpha and beta TCRs expanded intratumorally.

This sample's time point: sample taken at primary tumor resection. TCRdb recomputed calls from the 5' RACE reads with MiXCR, one row per CDR3 protein. The table shows under 7,000 distinct CDR3 sequences, with around 9.1% occurring only once. The antigens of these receptors remain unknown. Here the sequenced sample was lung tumor tissue, taken at surgery. The receptor source for this set is a female donor with early-stage non-small cell lung cancer.

This clonotype was recorded a few times. The rearrangement uses TRBV20-1 and TRBJ2-2; 14 nucleotides agree with TRBD2. The germline CDR1 and CDR2 sequences are DFQATT and SNEGSKA (reference sequence). V trimming: 3 bases; J trimming: 4 bases; junction bases outside the gene matches: 1. The CDR3 loop spans 15 amino acids. The CDR3 nucleotides are TGCAGTGCTAGGACTAGCGGGGGGGGCACCGGGGAGCTGTTTTTT. This translates into CSARTSGGGTGELFF.

This clonotype was seen at least ten times. The junction and the germline gene differ at one end; a read error may be behind it. The genes are TRBV5-1 and TRBJ2-5; TRBD1 matches 9 bases. This CDR3 has 16 amino acids. In germline, CDR1 is SGHRS, CDR2 YFSETQ. CDR3 sequence reads: CTSSLGGTGYEETQYF. CDR3 nucleotides: TGCACCAGCAGCTTAGGAGGGACAGGGTACGAAGAGACCCAGTACTTC. Looking up the rest from reference TRBV5-1 and TRBJ2-5 gives the full variable domain: KAGVTQTPRYLIKTRGQQVTLSCSPISGHRSVSWYQQTPGQGLQFLFEYFSETQRNKGNFPGRFSGRQFSNSRSEMNVSTLELGDSALYLCTSSLGGTGYEETQYFGPGTRLLVL.

Many counts were recorded for this clonotype. This sequence joins TRBV6-5 and TRBJ1-6; weak D call: TRBD1 (6 bases). From germline, CDR1 is MNHEY and CDR2 SVGAGI. Deletions cut 2 bases from V and 7 bases from J, with 12 bases between. This CDR3 is built from 15 residues. CDR3 sequence reads: CASSYGGQGNSPLHF. The CDR3 DNA reads as TGTGCCAGCAGTTACGGGGGCCAGGGAAATTCACCCCTCCACTTT.

This clonotype was found many times. This chain links TRBV7-3 with TRBJ2-3; D gene uncertain. Germline V gene sequence: CDR1 SGHTA, CDR2 FQGTGA. Between the trimmed V and J ends, which lost 11 bases and 0 bases, there was a span of 15 bases. The length of the CDR3 is 14 residues. CDR3 DNA sequence: TGTGCCCCCCCGAAGGCCCCTAGCACAGATACGCAGTATTTT. It is translated as CAPPKAPSTDTQYF.

V gene TRBV7-6 combines with J gene TRBJ1-1; 8 positions match TRBD1. The V and J ends lost 3 bases and 4 bases, in that order; junction bases with no gene match: 7. Germline CDR1 is SGHVS and CDR2 is FNYEAQ. The CDR3 extends over 15 amino acids. CDR3 amino acids: CASSFQTGEVTEAFF. For the CDR3, the DNA is TGTGCCAGCAGCTTCCAGACAGGGGAGGTCACTGAAGCTTTCTTT.

This clonotype came up a few times. The DNA for the CDR3 is TGTGCCAGCAGTTTTGAGGGGACAGGGACCTACAATGAGCAGTTCTTC. This codes for CASSFEGTGTYNEQFF. This rearrangement joins TRBV12-3 or TRBV12-4 to TRBJ2-1; 9 nucleotides line up with TRBD1. Unmatched junction bases numbered 5, after V lost 3 bases and J lost 2 bases. The CDR3 is 16 amino acids.

This clonotype is medium-sized (0.01 to 0.1%). The gene calls are TRBV7-8 and TRBJ1-2, with 8 bases aligning to TRBD1. V lost 5 bases to trimming and J lost 4 bases; unmatched junction nucleotides: 18. Looked up from germline, CDR1 is SGHVS and CDR2 is FQNEAQ. CDR3 length: 18 residues. CDR3 DNA: TGTGCCAGCAGCCCCATACGGACAGGGAGAGGGCCCTCCTATGGCTACACCTTC. Amino acid sequence: CASSPIRTGRGPSYGYTF. Using reference TRBV7-8 and TRBJ1-2 for the parts outside the CDR3, the full variable domain is GAGVSQSPRYKVAKRGQDVALRCDPISGHVSLFWYQQALGQGPEFLTYFQNEAQLDKSGLPSDRFFAERPEGSVSTLKIQRTQQEDSAVYLCASSPIRTGRGPSYGYTFGSGTRLTVV.

This clonotype showed up many times. The chain couples TRBV5-1 to TRBJ2-5; either TRBD1 or TRBD2 may supply D (6 bases each). Trimming stripped 3 bases from V and 4 bases from J, with 13 bases between. The germline V gene has CDR1 SGHRS and CDR2 YFSETQ. The CDR3 runs to 14 residues. Here the CDR3 reads CASSSLEGGETQYF. CDR3 in DNA: TGCGCCAGCAGCTCCCTAGAGGGGGGAGAGACCCAGTACTTC.

This clonotype is medium-sized in the sample. The chain joins TRBV6-1 to TRBJ2-1; tentatively, D is TRBD1 or TRBD2 (5 bases each). V was clipped by 5 bases and J by 6 bases, with 14 bases between them. The germline CDR1 and CDR2 sequences are MNHNS and SASEGT. The CDR3 loop spans 14 amino acids. The CDR3 reads CASSREGPPNEQFF. In DNA, the CDR3 is TGTGCCAGCAGTCGAGAGGGGCCCCCCAATGAGCAGTTCTTC.

About this clonotype itself: This may arise from a read error, as a much more abundant clone is one base away. The chain uses TRBV3-1 and TRBJ2-7, with D perhaps matching TRBD2 (7 bases). The length of the CDR3 is 15 residues. Germline V CDR1 and CDR2: LGHDT, YNNKEL (reference sequence). For the CDR3, the DNA is TGTGCCAGCAGCCTGACGGGGGGCCTCTCCTACGAGCAGTGCTTC. Amino acid sequence: CASSLTGGLSYEQCF.

The chain links TRBV11-2 to TRBJ1-1; D not certain. The CDR3 totals 14 residues. Germline CDR1 and CDR2: SGHAT and FQNNGV. Trimming stripped 0 bases from V and 7 bases from J, with 12 bases between. The CDR3 DNA follows: TGTGCCAGCAGCTTAGATCCGAACTTAGTTGAAGCTTTCTTT. Translating it yields CASSLDPNLVEAFF. Supplemented by reference TRBV11-2 and TRBJ1-1, the full variable domain reads EAGVAQSPRYKIIEKRQSVAFWCNPISGHATLYWYQQILGQGPKLLIQFQNNGVVDDSQLPKDRFSAERLKGVDSTLKIQPAKLEDSAVYLCASSLDPNLVEAFFGQGTRLTVV.

Many counts were recorded for this clonotype. The rearrangement links TRBV27 to TRBJ2-7, with 7 bases identical to TRBD1. The germline V gene encodes CDR1 MNHEY and CDR2 SMNVEV (reference sequence). The trim removed 6 bases at V and 1 base at J, leaving 6 bases unmatched. CDR3 length: 14 amino acids. CDR3 DNA sequence: TGTGCCAGCAGAATAAGGACAGGATCCTACGAGCAGTACTTC. Translating gives CASRIRTGSYEQYF.

This clonotype is medium-sized in the sample. The CDR3 DNA is TGTGCCAGCTCCCCAAGGGGGGACAGGGGTTCCGAGCAGTACTTC. This codes for CASSPRGDRGSEQYF. V gene TRBV6-1 combines with J gene TRBJ2-7; 10 bases are shared with TRBD1. The V segment lost 8 bases and the J segment 6 bases; nucleotides outside the gene matches: 13. Germline CDR1 and CDR2: MNHNS and SASEGT. This CDR3 region has 15 residues.

This clonotype appeared many times. The genes are TRBV7-2 and TRBJ1-4, with 8 nucleotides matching TRBD1. Germline trimming cut 2 bases from V and 7 bases from J; bases unmatched to any gene: 6. There are 15 residues in the CDR3. Germline lookup yields CDR1 SGHTA and CDR2 FQGNSA. CDR3 amino acids: CASSLSQGGGEKLFF. CDR3 sequence (DNA): TGTGCCAGCAGCTTATCACAGGGGGGCGGTGAAAAACTGTTTTTT.

This clonotype rates as medium-sized. V usage is TRBV10-3 and J usage is TRBJ1-1; D remains unclear. This CDR3 is built from 13 residues. V was cut by 0 bases and J by 10 bases, with 12 bases left in between. The germline V gene has CDR1 ENHRY and CDR2 SYGVKD. DNA for the CDR3: TGTGCCATCAGTGAGTCGACCTCGAGTCGAGCTTTCTTT. Its translation is CAISESTSSRAFF.

This clonotype appeared many times. The chain is built from TRBV7-9 and TRBJ1-1, with 7 nucleotides matching TRBD1. The germline gives CDR1 SEHNR, CDR2 FQNEAQ (reference sequence). CDR3 length: 12 residues. V was pared by 8 bases and J by 3 bases, with 3 bases of the junction left unmatched. The CDR3: CASLRGDTEAFF. The DNA for the CDR3 is TGTGCCAGCCTCAGGGGGGACACTGAAGCTTTCTTT.

This clonotype was recorded at least ten times. The chain employs TRBV5-5 and TRBJ1-2; possibly TRBD1 for D (6 bases). The germline V gene encodes CDR1 SGHKS and CDR2 YYEKEE (reference sequence). Between the trimmed V and J ends, which lost 5 bases and 7 bases, there was a span of 18 bases. The CDR3 is 14 residues long. The CDR3 DNA follows: TGTGCCAGCAGAACCACCGGGACACAGGGTGGCTACACCTTC. It translates to CASRTTGTQGGYTF.

Ten or more counts support this clonotype. The V and J genes are TRBV5-6 and TRBJ1-1, with D unclear. The CDR3 is 13 residues long. V was shortened by 3 bases and J by 6 bases, with 12 bases between the two germline ends. CDR1 and CDR2 from the germline V gene are SGHDT and YYEEEE. CDR3: CASSCLMCAEAFF. For the CDR3, the DNA is TGTGCCAGCAGCTGTCTAATGTGCGCTGAAGCTTTCTTT.